One sample yielded the 4 T cell receptor beta chains listed below, sequenced in a study of blood T cell repertoires in COVID-19. TCRdb's copy holds only in-frame clones and misses some; the assay was immunoSEQ multiplex PCR. The data contain 270,000 or so clones, about 89% of them singletons. Sample: PBMCs or T cells enriched from blood (not recorded which). The source is a woman under 30 who had recovered from COVID-19.

J is TRBJ1-1 and V is TRBV21-1. TRBV21-1 is designated a pseudogene. The CDR3 is 18 residues long. The CDR3 DNA reads TGTGCCAGCAGCAAAGAATTTATCGGCGGGGGAGCGAACACTGAAGCTTTCTTT. It specifies CASSKEFIGGGANTEAFF.

This clone is a singleton in its sample. The chain links TRBV12-2 to TRBJ1-2. TRBV12-2 is a recognized pseudogene. This CDR3 is 18 amino acids long. CDR3 sequence: CASRLGGQPNLHDYGYTF. Written as DNA, the CDR3 is TGTGCAAGTCGCTTAGGAGGGCAGCCGAACCTCCATGACTATGGCTACACCTTC.

This clone is a singleton in its sample. The chain links TRBV9 to TRBJ1-1; 7 bases match TRBD1. V was clipped by 0 bases and J by 7 bases; unmatched bases: 9. The CDR3 length is 15 residues. The germline CDR1 and CDR2 sequences are SGDLS and YYNGEE. The CDR3 sequence is CASSVAGLGGDEAFF. In nucleotides, the CDR3 is TGTGCCAGCAGCGTAGCTGGTCTAGGGGGCGATGAAGCTTTCTTT.

This clone was seen only once. V and J are TRBV6-5 and TRBJ2-7; possibly TRBD1 for D (6 bases). Germline CDR1 and CDR2: MNHEY and SVGAGI. The CDR3 loop spans 15 amino acids. Trimming cost V 5 bases and J 2 bases, with 16 bases left between them. CDR3 loop: CASSRGRQAAYEQYF. The CDR3 bases are TGTGCCAGCAGTCGAGGTAGACAGGCGGCCTACGAGCAGTACTTC.